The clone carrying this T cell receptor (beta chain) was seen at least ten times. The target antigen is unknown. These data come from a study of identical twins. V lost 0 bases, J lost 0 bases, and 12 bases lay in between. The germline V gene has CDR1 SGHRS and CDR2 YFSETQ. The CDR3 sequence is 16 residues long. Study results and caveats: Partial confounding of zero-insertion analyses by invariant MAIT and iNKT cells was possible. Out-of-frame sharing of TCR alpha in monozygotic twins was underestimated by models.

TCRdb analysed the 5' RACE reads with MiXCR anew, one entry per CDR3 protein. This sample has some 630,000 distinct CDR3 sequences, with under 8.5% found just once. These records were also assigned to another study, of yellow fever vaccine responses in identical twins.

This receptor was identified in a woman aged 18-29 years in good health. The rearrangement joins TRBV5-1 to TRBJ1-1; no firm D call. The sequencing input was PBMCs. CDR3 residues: CASSLELLGMNTEAFF. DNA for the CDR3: TGCGCCAGCAGCTTGGAACTTTTGGGAATGAACACTGAAGCTTTCTTT.